This T cell receptor (beta chain) was retrieved from a study of spatial heterogeneity in lung cancer. Study at large: Taken at a median of about two years after resection, follow-up PBMC samples underwent sequencing when available. There were, on average, more than ten raw-read appearances for each unique TCR and UMI combination.

There are 15 residues in the CDR3. CDR1 and CDR2 from the germline V gene are MNHEY and SVGAGI. V was cut by 5 bases and J by 3 bases, with 13 bases left in between. Time point indicated: blood at routine non-recurrence follow-up after resection. For this clonotype: Its cognate antigen is unknown.

TCRdb independently ran MiXCR on the 5' RACE reads; one entry per CDR3 protein. The sample holds some 41,000 distinct CDR3 sequences, 20% to 25% seen once. Study-level findings and limits: Blood showed ubiquitous tumor TCRs more often at resection than at routine follow-up.

V usage is TRBV6-5 and J usage is TRBJ2-2; no clear D. The TCR originated in a female donor with early-stage non-small cell lung cancer. Sequencing was performed on PBMCs, taken at follow-up. The CDR3 DNA follows: TGTGCCAGCAGTCTCCTGGGGTGGGACACCGGGGAGCTGTTTTTT. Residues: CASSLLGWDTGELFF.